This T cell receptor beta chain appears in the sequencing data of a study of identifying expanded T cells in peripheral blood. The CDR3 extends over 15 amino acids. Germline V lookup: CDR1 MNHEY, CDR2 SMNVEV (reference sequence). J was trimmed by 6 bases and V by 11 bases; bases with no gene match: 15. The protocol was immunoSEQ multiplex PCR, while the TCRdb copy is restricted to in-frame clones and leaves out a portion. The sample has roughly 100,000 clones, approximately 88% seen once. Sequenced sample: blood. The receptor's source is a person aged 18 to 75 in good health. The chain couples TRBV27 to TRBJ2-7; TRBD2 aligns across 11 bases. CDR3 residues: CACAQGTSGRGEQYF. CDR3 nucleotides: TGTGCCTGTGCCCAGGGGACTAGCGGTAGGGGCGAGCAGTACTTC.